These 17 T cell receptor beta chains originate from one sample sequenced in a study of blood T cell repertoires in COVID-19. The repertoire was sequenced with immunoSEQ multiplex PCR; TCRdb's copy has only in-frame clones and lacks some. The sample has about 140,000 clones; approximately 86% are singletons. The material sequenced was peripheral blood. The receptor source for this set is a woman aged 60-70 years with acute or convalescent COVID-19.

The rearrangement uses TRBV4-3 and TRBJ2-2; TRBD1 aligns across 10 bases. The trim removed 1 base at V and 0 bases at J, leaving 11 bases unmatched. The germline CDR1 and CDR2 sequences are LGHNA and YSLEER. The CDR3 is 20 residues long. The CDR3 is CASSQGTGGLLGPNTGELFF. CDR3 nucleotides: TGCGCCAGCAGCCAAGGGACAGGGGGACTCCTCGGCCCGAACACCGGGGAGCTGTTTTTT.

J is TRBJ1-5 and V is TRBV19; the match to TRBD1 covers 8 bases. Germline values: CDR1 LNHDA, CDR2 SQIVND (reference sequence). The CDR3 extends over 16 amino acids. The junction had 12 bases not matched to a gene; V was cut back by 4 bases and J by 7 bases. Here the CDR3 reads CASSSGRTGRLQPQHF. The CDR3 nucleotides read TGTGCCAGTAGTAGCGGGCGGACAGGGAGGTTGCAGCCCCAGCATTTT.

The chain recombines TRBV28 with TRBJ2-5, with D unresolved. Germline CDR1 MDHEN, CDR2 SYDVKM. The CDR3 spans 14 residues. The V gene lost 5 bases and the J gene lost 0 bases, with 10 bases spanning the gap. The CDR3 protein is CASSPTDYQETQYF. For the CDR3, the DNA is TGTGCCAGCAGTCCTACTGACTACCAAGAGACCCAGTACTTC. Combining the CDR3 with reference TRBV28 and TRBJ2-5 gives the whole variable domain DVKVTQSSRYLVKRTGEKVFLECVQDMDHENMFWYRQDPGLGLRLIYFSYDVKMKEKGDIPEGYSVSREKKERFSLILESASTNQTSMYLCASSPTDYQETQYFGPGTRLLVL.

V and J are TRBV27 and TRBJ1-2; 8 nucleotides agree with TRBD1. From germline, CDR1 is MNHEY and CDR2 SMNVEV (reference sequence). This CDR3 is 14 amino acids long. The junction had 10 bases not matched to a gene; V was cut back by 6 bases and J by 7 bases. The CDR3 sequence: CASSLRGLWGGYTF. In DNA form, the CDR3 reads TGTGCCAGCAGCCTCAGGGGGCTTTGGGGTGGCTACACCTTC.

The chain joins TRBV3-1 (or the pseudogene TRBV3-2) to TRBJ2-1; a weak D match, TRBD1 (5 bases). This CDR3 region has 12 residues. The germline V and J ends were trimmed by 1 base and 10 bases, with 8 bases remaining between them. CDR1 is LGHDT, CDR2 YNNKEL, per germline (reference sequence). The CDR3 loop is CASSQGGWEQFF. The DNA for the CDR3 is TGTGCCAGCAGCCAAGGGGGCTGGGAGCAGTTCTTC.

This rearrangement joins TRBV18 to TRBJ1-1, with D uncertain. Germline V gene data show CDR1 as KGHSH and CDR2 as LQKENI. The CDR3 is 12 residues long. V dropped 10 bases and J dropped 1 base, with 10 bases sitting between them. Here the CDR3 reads CATSSPNTEAFF. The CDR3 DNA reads TGTGCCACTAGCAGTCCGAACACTGAAGCTTTCTTT.

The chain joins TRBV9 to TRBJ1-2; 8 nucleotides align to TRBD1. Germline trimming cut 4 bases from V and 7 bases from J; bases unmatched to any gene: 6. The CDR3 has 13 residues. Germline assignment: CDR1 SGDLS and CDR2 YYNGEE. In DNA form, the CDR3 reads TGTGCCAGCAGCCCGGACAGGGTAGGTGGCTACACCTTC. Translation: CASSPDRVGGYTF.

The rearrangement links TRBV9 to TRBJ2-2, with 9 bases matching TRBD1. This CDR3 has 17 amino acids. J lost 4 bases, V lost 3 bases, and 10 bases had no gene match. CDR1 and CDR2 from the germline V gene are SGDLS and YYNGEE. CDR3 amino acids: CASSAASGQGGTGELFF. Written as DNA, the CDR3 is TGTGCCAGCAGCGCAGCCTCGGGACAGGGCGGCACCGGGGAGCTGTTTTTT.

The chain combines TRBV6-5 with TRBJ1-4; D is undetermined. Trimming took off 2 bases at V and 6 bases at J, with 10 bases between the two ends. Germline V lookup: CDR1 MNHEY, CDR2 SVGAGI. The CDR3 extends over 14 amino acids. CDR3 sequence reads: CASSYGGMDEKLFF. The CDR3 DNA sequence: TGTGCCAGCAGTTACGGAGGGATGGATGAAAAACTGTTTTTT.

Here the CDR3 reads CASSVTGGSGNTIYF. CDR3 coding DNA: TGTGCCAGCAGCGTTACGGGAGGGAGTGGAAACACCATATATTTT. This chain joins TRBV9 and TRBJ1-3; unclear D gene. The germline gives CDR1 SGDLS, CDR2 YYNGEE. Trimming pared 2 bases from V and 3 bases from J, leaving 12 bases between. This CDR3 spans 15 amino acids.

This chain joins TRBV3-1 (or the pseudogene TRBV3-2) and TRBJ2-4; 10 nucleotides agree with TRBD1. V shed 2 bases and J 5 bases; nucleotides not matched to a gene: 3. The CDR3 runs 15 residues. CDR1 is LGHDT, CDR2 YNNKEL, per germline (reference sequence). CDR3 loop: CASSQSTGGQNIQYF. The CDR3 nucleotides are TGTGCCAGCAGCCAATCGACAGGGGGCCAAAACATTCAGTACTTC.

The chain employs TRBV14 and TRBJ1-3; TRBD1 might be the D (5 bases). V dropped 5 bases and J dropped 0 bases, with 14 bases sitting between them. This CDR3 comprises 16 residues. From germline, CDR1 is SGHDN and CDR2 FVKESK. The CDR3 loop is CASSARAALSGNTIYF. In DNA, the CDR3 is TGTGCCAGCAGCGCCAGGGCTGCCCTCTCTGGAAACACCATATATTTT.

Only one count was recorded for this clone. The CDR3 DNA reads as TGTGCCAGCAGCCAAGAAGATCCCGGTAATGAAAAACTGTTTTTT. Translated, it gives CASSQEDPGNEKLFF. The chain couples TRBV4-2 to TRBJ1-4, with D unclear. Trimming took off 0 bases at V and 4 bases at J, with 9 bases between the two ends. In germline, CDR1 is LGHNA, CDR2 YNFKEQ. CDR3 length: 15 residues.

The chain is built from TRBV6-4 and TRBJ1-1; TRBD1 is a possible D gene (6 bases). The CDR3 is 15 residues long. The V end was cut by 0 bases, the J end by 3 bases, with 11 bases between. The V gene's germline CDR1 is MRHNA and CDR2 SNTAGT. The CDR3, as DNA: TGTGCCAGCAGTGACTCGGCAGGGGCGGACACTGAAGCTTTCTTT. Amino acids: CASSDSAGADTEAFF.

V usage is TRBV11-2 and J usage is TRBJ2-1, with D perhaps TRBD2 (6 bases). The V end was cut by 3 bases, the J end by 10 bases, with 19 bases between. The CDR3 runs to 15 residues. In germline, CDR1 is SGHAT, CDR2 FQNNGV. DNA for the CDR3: TGTGCCAGCAGCTTGGGGGGATCTAGCTTGGCGGAGCAGTTCTTC. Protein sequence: CASSLGGSSLAEQFF.

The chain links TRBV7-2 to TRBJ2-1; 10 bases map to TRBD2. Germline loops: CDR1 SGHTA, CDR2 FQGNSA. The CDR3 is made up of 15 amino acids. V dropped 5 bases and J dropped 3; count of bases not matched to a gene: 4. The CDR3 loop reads CASSLSGGVYNEQFF. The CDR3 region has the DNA TGTGCCAGCAGCCTCAGCGGGGGGGTCTACAATGAGCAGTTCTTC.

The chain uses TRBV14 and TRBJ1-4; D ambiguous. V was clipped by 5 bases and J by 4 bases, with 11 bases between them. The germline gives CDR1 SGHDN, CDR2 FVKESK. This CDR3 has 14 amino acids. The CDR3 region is CASSFDNSNEKLFF. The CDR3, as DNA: TGTGCCAGCAGCTTCGACAACAGTAATGAAAAACTGTTTTTT.